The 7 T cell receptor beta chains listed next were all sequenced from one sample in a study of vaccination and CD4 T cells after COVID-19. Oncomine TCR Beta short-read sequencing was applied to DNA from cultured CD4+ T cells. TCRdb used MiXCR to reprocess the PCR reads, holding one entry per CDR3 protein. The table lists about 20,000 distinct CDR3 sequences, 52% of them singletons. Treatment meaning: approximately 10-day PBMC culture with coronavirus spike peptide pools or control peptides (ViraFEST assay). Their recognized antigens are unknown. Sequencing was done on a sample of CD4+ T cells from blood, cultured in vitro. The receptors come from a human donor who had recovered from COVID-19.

The CDR3 DNA follows: TGTGCCAGCAGCGTAGATGCACAGGGTGGGTACGAGCAGTACTTC. Amino acids: CASSVDAQGGYEQYF. The chain couples TRBV9 to TRBJ2-7; possibly TRBD1 for D (6 bases). V lost 0 bases to trimming and J lost 4 bases, with 14 bases between them. CDR3 size: 15 residues. Germline V gene lookup returns CDR1 SGDLS and CDR2 YYNGEE. The complete variable domain, with remaining parts taken from reference TRBV9 and TRBJ2-7, reads DSGVTQTPKHLITATGQRVTLRCSPRSGDLSVYWYQQSLDQGLQFLIQYYNGEERAKGNILERFSAQQFPDLHSELNLSSLELGDSALYFCASSVDAQGGYEQYFGPGTRLTVT.

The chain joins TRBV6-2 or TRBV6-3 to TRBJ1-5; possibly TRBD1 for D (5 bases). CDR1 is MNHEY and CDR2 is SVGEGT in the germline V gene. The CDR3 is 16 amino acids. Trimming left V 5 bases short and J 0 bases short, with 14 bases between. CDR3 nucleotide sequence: TGTGCCAGCAGTAAGACGGGGGGACTTAGCAATCAGCCCCAGCATTTT. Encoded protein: CASSKTGGLSNQPQHF.

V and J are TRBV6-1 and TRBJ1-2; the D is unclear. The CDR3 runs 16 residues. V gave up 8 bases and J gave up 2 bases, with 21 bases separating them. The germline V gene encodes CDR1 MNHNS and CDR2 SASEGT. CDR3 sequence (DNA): TGTGCCAGCGGCCTAGGGCCAGCGAGGGCCAACTATGGCTACACCTTC. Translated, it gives CASGLGPARANYGYTF.

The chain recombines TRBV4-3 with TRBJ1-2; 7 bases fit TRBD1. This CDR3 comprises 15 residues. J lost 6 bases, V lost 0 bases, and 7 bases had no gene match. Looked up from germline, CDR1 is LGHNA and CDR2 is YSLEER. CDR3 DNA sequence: TGCGCCAGCAGCCAAGATGGGGACAGCCACCATGGCTACACCTTC. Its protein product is CASSQDGDSHHGYTF.

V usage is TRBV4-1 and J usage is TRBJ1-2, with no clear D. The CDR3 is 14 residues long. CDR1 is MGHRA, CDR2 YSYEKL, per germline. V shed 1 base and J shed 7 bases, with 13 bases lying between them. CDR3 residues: CASSQATAWGGYTF. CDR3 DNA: TGCGCCAGCAGCCAAGCTACAGCTTGGGGTGGCTACACCTTC.

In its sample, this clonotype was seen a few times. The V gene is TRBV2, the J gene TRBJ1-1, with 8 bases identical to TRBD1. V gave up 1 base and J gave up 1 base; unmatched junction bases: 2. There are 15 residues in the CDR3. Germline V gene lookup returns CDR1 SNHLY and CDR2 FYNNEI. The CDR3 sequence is CASSEGTGRNTEAFF. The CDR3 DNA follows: TGTGCCAGCAGTGAAGGGACAGGGAGGAACACTGAAGCTTTCTTT.

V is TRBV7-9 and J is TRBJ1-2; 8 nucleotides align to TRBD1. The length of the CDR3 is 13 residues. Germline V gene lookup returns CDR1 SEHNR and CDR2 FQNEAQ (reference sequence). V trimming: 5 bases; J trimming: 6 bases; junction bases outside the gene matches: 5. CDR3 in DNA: TGTGCCAGCAGCAATCAGGGGGCCCATGGCTACACCTTC. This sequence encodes CASSNQGAHGYTF.